Below, 7 T cell receptor beta chains from the same sample are listed, as sequenced in a study of Ad26.COV2.S vaccination and SARS-CoV-2 variants (dated by TCRdb to the early 2020s). The sample's treatment or condition label is to be understood as: 19 received Ad26.COV2.S at low or high dose, single or two shots; 5 received placebo; per-sample allocation not given. For vaccine and placebo recipients, the sequenced repertoires came from samples collected on day 63 after the first injection. The method behind the library was the immunoSEQ multiplex PCR assay. The source is immuneACCESS, and TCRdb retained only in-frame sequences with V and J called. Part of the clones is not carried over; for the studies checked, unresolved V genes explain less than half of this, and the remainder is unexplained. This sample holds a few hundred thousand clones; almost 90% were observed only once. The top ten clones comprise around 5.5% of the sample.

Sequencing used peripheral blood, obtained in a trial of Ad26.COV2.S vaccine versus placebo. These receptors were collected from a person aged 18-65 years who received the Ad26.COV2.S COVID-19 vaccine or a placebo.

This rearrangement joins TRBV4-3 to TRBJ1-2; D is uncertain. Trimming stripped 0 bases from V and 4 bases from J, with 15 bases between. Looked up from germline, CDR1 is LGHNA and CDR2 is YSLEER. The CDR3 spans 16 residues. The CDR3: CASSQDASGLGYGYTF. The CDR3 DNA is TGCGCCAGCAGCCAAGATGCTTCCGGGCTCGGCTATGGCTACACCTTC.

The chain links TRBV9 to TRBJ1-2; D gene unclear. The CDR3 loop spans 14 amino acids. V was trimmed by 0 bases and J by 6 bases, leaving 12 bases between them. Per germline, CDR1 SGDLS and CDR2 YYNGEE. The CDR3 nucleotides read TGTGCCAGCAGCGTAGCTCCTCGGGCTGATGGCTACACCTTC. Translation gives CASSVAPRADGYTF.

This chain connects TRBV28 to TRBJ2-1; 9 nucleotides agree with TRBD2. Germline values: CDR1 MDHEN, CDR2 SYDVKM. The CDR3 extends over 15 amino acids. The J segment lost 8 bases and the V segment lost 10 bases, leaving 15 bases of the junction unmatched. The CDR3 DNA follows: TGTGCCACCGAGCGGGCGGGAGGGCGGTCGGATGAGCAGTTCTTC. This gives the protein CATERAGGRSDEQFF.

The CDR3 loop reads CSVERGASYNEQFF. CDR3 nucleotides: TGCAGCGTCGAACGGGGGGCTTCCTACAATGAGCAGTTCTTC. The rearrangement joins TRBV29-1 to TRBJ2-1; possible D gene TRBD2, 7 bases. V gave up 6 bases and J gave up 1 base, with 13 bases separating them. CDR3 length equals 14 residues. Germline assignment: CDR1 SQVTM and CDR2 ANQGSEA.

The V call is TRBV7-2, the J call TRBJ2-1; a possible D gene is TRBD2 (5 bases). Looked up from germline, CDR1 is SGHTA and CDR2 is FQGNSA. This CDR3 comprises 15 residues. Trimming took off 1 base at V and 3 bases at J, with 10 bases between the two ends. This chain's CDR3 is CASSLDPGGYNEQFF. DNA of the CDR3: TGTGCCAGCAGCTTAGATCCAGGAGGCTACAATGAGCAGTTCTTC.

This clone has just one count. The V call is TRBV7-6, the J call TRBJ1-3, with 7 nucleotides matching TRBD1. Trimming cost V 4 bases and J 6 bases; bases outside gene matches: 12. Per germline, CDR1 SGHVS and CDR2 FNYEAQ. The CDR3 has 16 amino acids. In DNA, the CDR3 is TGTGCCAGCAGCTCCGGACAGGTCCCGCGAGAAAACACCATATATTTT. It translates to CASSSGQVPRENTIYF.

The gene calls are TRBV3-1 (or the pseudogene TRBV3-2) and TRBJ2-3; no clear D. V was trimmed by 2 bases and J by 10 bases, leaving 10 bases between them. There are 12 residues in the CDR3. Germline CDR1 and CDR2: LGHDT and YNNKEL (reference sequence). DNA for the CDR3: TGTGCCAGCAGCCAATCCCCGGACGCGCAGTATTTT. It specifies CASSQSPDAQYF.